This T cell receptor beta chain originates from a study of shared clonotypes between healthy human individuals. The method was immunoSEQ multiplex PCR; TCRdb's version includes in-frame clones alone and lacks a portion of them. The sample shows millions of clones, about 94% of them seen only once. Cells designated naive CD8 were CD45RO-negative and were positively selected for CCR7, with terminally differentiated effector memory CD45RA+ cells excluded. The specimen sequenced was naive CD8+ T cells sorted from blood. The TCR comes from a man between 18 and 35 years old in good health.

In DNA form, the CDR3 reads TGTGCCAGCAGCCCCCGGAATTACCCCGAGCAGTACTTC. Translation gives CASSPRNYPEQYF. The chain uses TRBV13 and TRBJ2-7; D gene uncertain. The CDR3 is 13 residues long. Germline CDR1 reads PRHDT; CDR2 reads FYEKMQ (reference sequence). Trimming took 5 bases from V and 6 from J, leaving 14 bases between them.